Below, 14 T cell receptor beta chains from the same sample are listed, as sequenced in a study of T cell responses to AZD1222 COVID-19 vaccine. Clones were sequenced by immunoSEQ multiplex PCR, and TCRdb holds only the in-frame ones, with some missing. The profile covers some 100,000 clones, with about nine tenths appearing a single time and approximately 1.7% taken by the ten largest. Sequencing was performed on peripheral blood, taken on day 0 of AZD1222 vaccination. The receptor source for this set is an adult in good health.

This clone was counted only a few times. The chain's CDR3 is CASSPTTGGNEQYF. CDR3 DNA: TGTGCCAGCAGCCCCACGACAGGGGGTAACGAGCAGTACTTC. This chain uses TRBV7-6 with TRBJ2-7, with 9 nucleotides matching TRBD1. This CDR3 is built from 14 residues. The trim removed 5 bases at V and 5 bases at J, leaving 7 bases unmatched. Per the germline V gene, CDR1 is SGHVS and CDR2 is FNYEAQ.

This chain connects TRBV5-4 to TRBJ2-5; TRBD1 matches 8 bases. In germline, CDR1 is SGHNT, CDR2 YYREEE (reference sequence). V lost 3 bases, J lost 4 bases, and 5 bases stayed unmatched. CDR3 length equals 14 residues. The DNA of the CDR3 is TGTGCCAGCAGCTCCCCCGGGACAGGAGAGACCCAGTACTTC. It yields the protein CASSSPGTGETQYF.

The rearrangement joins TRBV2 to TRBJ2-2; perhaps TRBD2 as D (6 bases). Germline values: CDR1 SNHLY, CDR2 FYNNEI. V was trimmed by 3 bases and J by 5 bases, leaving 13 bases between them. The CDR3 sequence is 15 residues long. DNA of the CDR3: TGTGCCAGCAGTGATGGGCAGGCGGGGACCGGGGAGCTGTTTTTT. It codes for CASSDGQAGTGELFF.

The genes are TRBV27 and TRBJ2-7, with unresolved D. This CDR3 is built from 13 residues. Trimming left V 2 bases short and J 7 bases short, with 12 bases between. CDR1 is MNHEY, CDR2 SMNVEV, per germline (reference sequence). The CDR3 is CASSLLGQGEQYF. In DNA, the CDR3 is TGTGCCAGCAGTTTACTGGGTCAAGGGGAGCAGTACTTC.

The chain joins TRBV3-1 (or the pseudogene TRBV3-2) to TRBJ2-5; TRBD2 matches at 7 bases. CDR1 is LGHDT and CDR2 is YNNKEL in the germline V gene (reference sequence). The V and J ends lost 3 bases and 5 bases, in that order; junction bases with no gene match: 6. The CDR3 is made up of 14 amino acids. The CDR3 coding sequence is TGTGCCAGCAGCCAGCTAAGCGGGATGGAGACCCAGTACTTC. Translating gives CASSQLSGMETQYF.

V and J are TRBV9 and TRBJ2-7, with 7 bases aligning to TRBD1. V shed 0 bases, J shed 7 bases, and the junction held 4 bases outside the gene matches. The CDR3 sequence is 13 residues long. Germline CDR1 reads SGDLS; CDR2 reads YYNGEE. In nucleotides, the CDR3 is TGTGCCAGCAGCGTAGCTAGGGGGCGAGAGCAGTACTTC. Encoded protein: CASSVARGREQYF. Supplemented by reference TRBV9 and TRBJ2-7, the full variable domain reads DSGVTQTPKHLITATGQRVTLRCSPRSGDLSVYWYQQSLDQGLQFLIQYYNGEERAKGNILERFSAQQFPDLHSELNLSSLELGDSALYFCASSVARGREQYFGPGTRLTVT.

The CDR3 DNA is TGTGCCAGCAGTCGGACTAGCGGGACCTACGAGCAGTACTTC. It codes for CASSRTSGTYEQYF. The gene calls are TRBV6-5 and TRBJ2-7, with TRBD2 matching 12 bases. Losses at the gene ends were 5 bases for V and 2 bases for J; bases not matched to a gene: 1. In germline, CDR1 is MNHEY, CDR2 SVGAGI. The CDR3 is 14 residues long.

The chain recombines TRBV28 with TRBJ2-7; 7 bases are a match to TRBD1. Germline loops: CDR1 MDHEN, CDR2 SYDVKM. J lost 0 bases, V lost 4 bases, and 0 bases had no gene match. The CDR3 sequence is 13 residues long. This CDR3 is CASSWDSSYEQYF. As DNA, the CDR3 is TGTGCCAGCAGTTGGGACAGCTCCTACGAGCAGTACTTC.

The CDR3: CASSSRTGSGYGYTF. CDR3 sequence (DNA): TGTGCCAGCAGCTCTAGGACAGGGAGCGGCTATGGCTACACCTTC. The V gene is TRBV5-4, the J gene TRBJ1-2; TRBD1 matches at 8 bases. The CDR3 length is 15 residues. The V segment lost 3 bases and the J segment 4 bases; nucleotides outside the gene matches: 8. CDR1 SGHNT and CDR2 YYREEE come from the germline V gene (reference sequence). The full variable domain, in which reference TRBV5-4 and TRBJ1-2 provide the parts outside the CDR3, is ETGVTQSPTHLIKTRGQQVTLRCSSQSGHNTVSWYQQALGQGPQFIFQYYREEENGRGNFPPRFSGLQFPNYSSELNVNALELDDSALYLCASSSRTGSGYGYTFGSGTRLTVV.

This rearrangement joins TRBV2 to TRBJ1-1; D is uncertain. CDR3 length: 12 amino acids. V dropped 5 bases and J dropped 10 bases, with 14 bases sitting between them. Germline V gene sequence: CDR1 SNHLY, CDR2 FYNNEI. The CDR3 region is CASSPGPGGAFF. The CDR3 DNA sequence: TGTGCCAGCAGTCCCGGACCCGGAGGAGCTTTCTTT.

Here the CDR3 reads CASSKLRDQPQHF. CDR3 bases: TGTGCCAGCAGTAAACTAAGAGATCAGCCCCAGCATTTT. This chain links TRBV12-3 or TRBV12-4 with TRBJ1-5, with D uncertain. V lost 5 bases and J lost 5, with 10 bases in between. The CDR3 covers 13 residues.

This clone has only one observation. The chain combines TRBV9 with TRBJ1-4; TRBD1 matches at 9 bases. The CDR3 covers 15 residues. Germline assignment: CDR1 SGDLS and CDR2 YYNGEE. Trimming removed 5 bases from V and 10 bases from J; junction bases left unmatched: 12. The CDR3 nucleotides read TGTGCCAGCAGGAACCGGGACAGGGTGATTGGAAAACTGTTTTTT. Residues: CASRNRDRVIGKLFF. The complete variable domain, with remaining parts taken from reference TRBV9 and TRBJ1-4, reads DSGVTQTPKHLITATGQRVTLRCSPRSGDLSVYWYQQSLDQGLQFLIQYYNGEERAKGNILERFSAQQFPDLHSELNLSSLELGDSALYFCASRNRDRVIGKLFFGSGTQLSVL.

This rearrangement joins TRBV11-3 to TRBJ2-1, with D possibly being TRBD1 (5 bases). Per germline, CDR1 SGHNT and CDR2 YENEEA. This CDR3 comprises 15 residues. The germline V and J ends were trimmed by 3 bases and 4 bases, with 13 bases remaining between them. DNA of the CDR3: TGTGCCAGCAGCTTGGATCCCAGGGATTACAATGAGCAGTTCTTC. Translated, it gives CASSLDPRDYNEQFF.

The V call is TRBV28, the J call TRBJ2-5, with 14 bases that match TRBD2. CDR1 and CDR2 from the germline V gene are MDHEN and SYDVKM. J was trimmed by 2 bases and V by 5 bases; bases with no gene match: 4. CDR3 length equals 16 residues. For the CDR3, the DNA is TGTGCCAGCAGTCGACTAGCGGGAGGGGGGCAAGAGACCCAGTACTTC. Translation gives CASSRLAGGGQETQYF.